Listed here is a single T cell receptor (beta chain). The antigen is not known. TCRdb reprocessed the RT-PCR reads with MiXCR, giving one entry per CDR3 protein. The data show roughly 670,000 distinct CDR3 sequences, with 11% to 15% seen just once and around 7.6% held by the top ten. The entry originates in a study of response to subunit inactivated influenza vaccine. General study findings and limits: That few new T cells are recruited by each seasonal influenza vaccination was the authors' suggestion.

The germline CDR1 and CDR2 sequences are GTSNPN and SVGIG (reference sequence). The length of the CDR3 is 13 residues. Trimming stripped 0 bases from V and 7 bases from J, with 9 bases between. Source: PBMCs from blood, taken around 14 days before vaccination. The TCR was taken from a man between 50 and 59 years old who received an inactivated influenza vaccine. The rearrangement uses TRBV30 and TRBJ2-2; a weak D match, TRBD2 (5 bases). The CDR3 loop reads CAWSVHGSGELFF. DNA for the CDR3: TGTGCCTGGAGTGTACATGGGAGCGGGGAGCTGTTTTTT.